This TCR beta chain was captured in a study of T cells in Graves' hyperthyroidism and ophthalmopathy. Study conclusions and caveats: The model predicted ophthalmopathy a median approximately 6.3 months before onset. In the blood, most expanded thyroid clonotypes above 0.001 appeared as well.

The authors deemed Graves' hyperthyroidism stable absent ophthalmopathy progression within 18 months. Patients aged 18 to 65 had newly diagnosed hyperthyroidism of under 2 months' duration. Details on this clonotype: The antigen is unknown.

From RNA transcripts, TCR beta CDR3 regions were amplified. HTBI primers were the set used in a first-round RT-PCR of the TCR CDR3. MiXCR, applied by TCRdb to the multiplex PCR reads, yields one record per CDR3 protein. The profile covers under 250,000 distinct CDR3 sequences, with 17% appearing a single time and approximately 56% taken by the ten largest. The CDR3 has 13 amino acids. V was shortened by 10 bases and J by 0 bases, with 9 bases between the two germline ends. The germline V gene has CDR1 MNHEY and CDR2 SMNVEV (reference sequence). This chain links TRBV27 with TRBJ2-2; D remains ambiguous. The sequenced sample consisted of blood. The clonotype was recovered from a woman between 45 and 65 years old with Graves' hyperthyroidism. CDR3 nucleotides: TGTGCCACCAAGTTAACGAACACCGGGGAGCTGTTTTTT. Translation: CATKLTNTGELFF.